The clone carrying this T cell receptor beta chain was counted only a few times. Its antigen is as yet unknown. Expressed TCRB transcripts were sequenced after all isolated RNA was converted to cDNA. The read count averaged around 3.6 million across naive, central memory and regulatory T cell samples. Assay: immunoSEQ multiplex PCR; the TCRdb copy retains only in-frame clones and omits some. The sample comprises about 620,000 clones, around 15% of which are singletons, and about 0.086% rests with the top ten. A single heparinised blood sample, averaging about 120 mL, was obtained per donor. CD45RO/CCR7/CD25/CD127/CD95/CD27 separated CD4+ naive, central memory, regulatory and stem cell-like memory cells by sorting. Germline CDR1 MGHDK, CDR2 SYGVNS. This CDR3 has 13 amino acids. V shed 8 bases and J shed 3 bases, with 8 bases lying between them. This sample was taken from a study of beta chain features in type 1 diabetes. General study results and limits: Moderate yet significant TCRB CDR3 shortening was seen in Type 1 diabetes patients in all four CD4+ subsets.

Sequenced material: naive CD4+ T cells from blood. V and J are TRBV25-1 and TRBJ2-6, with a possible D match to TRBD1 (6 bases). This TCR was recovered from a man younger than 35 in good health. CDR3 coding DNA: TGTGCCAGCCACAGGGATGGGGCCAACGTCCTGACTTTC. Translating it yields CASHRDGANVLTF.